The 30 T cell receptor beta chains below were found in one sample sequenced in a study of cytomegalovirus exposure and HLA in healthy donors. The PCR was carried out with 60 Vbeta primers and 13 Jbeta primers. Some clones are missing from TCRdb's copy, which holds only in-frame ones; the method was immunoSEQ multiplex PCR. Among around 150,000 clones listed, around 75% were seen once. The sequencing sample was made of PBMCs. The receptors come from a male donor in good health and CMV-seronegative.

Only one count was recorded for this clone. A junction end diverges from the germline sequence, so it may reflect a read error. The chain carries TRBV7-9 and TRBJ1-5, with no clear D. Germline V gene data show CDR1 as SEHNR and CDR2 as FQNEAQ (reference sequence). CDR3 size: 12 residues. CDR3 nucleotide sequence: TGTTCCAGCAGCTCTCCAGGTCAGCCCCAGCATTTT. It yields the protein CSSSSPGQPQHF.

V is TRBV4-1 and J is TRBJ2-7, with a weak D call TRBD2 (6 bases). Per the germline V gene, CDR1 is MGHRA and CDR2 is YSYEKL. This CDR3 has 14 amino acids. Trimming took 1 base from V and 3 from J, leaving 10 bases between them. Here the CDR3 DNA reads TGCGCCAGCAGCCAAGCGGGAGCCAACTACGAGCAGTACTTC. Encoded protein: CASSQAGANYEQYF.

The rearrangement joins TRBV28 to TRBJ2-7; TRBD1 matches 8 bases. Germline-derived CDR1 and CDR2 are MDHEN and SYDVKM. Losses at the gene ends were 3 bases for V and 4 bases for J; bases not matched to a gene: 5. The CDR3 extends over 14 amino acids. In DNA form, the CDR3 reads TGTGCCAGCAGTTTCTACAGGGGGATGTACGAGCAGTACTTC. Encoded protein: CASSFYRGMYEQYF.

In regard to this clone: A read error may produce the germline difference seen at one junction end. The chain combines TRBV7-9 with TRBJ2-7; 8 nucleotides align to TRBD2. The CDR3 runs 15 residues. Per the germline V gene, CDR1 is SEHNR and CDR2 is FQNEAQ (reference sequence). The CDR3 sequence: CSSSLDAGGIYEQYF. The CDR3 DNA sequence: TGTTCCAGCAGCTTAGACGCGGGGGGAATCTACGAGCAGTACTTC.

The sample holds a few counts of this clone. The chain combines TRBV7-2 with TRBJ2-2; 7 bases are a match to TRBD2. This CDR3 region has 13 residues. Germline V gene sequence: CDR1 SGHTA, CDR2 FQGNSA. Trimming removed 5 bases from V and 7 bases from J; junction bases left unmatched: 4. CDR3 nucleotides: TGTGCCAGCAGCCTGGGGGGGAACGGGGAGCTGTTTTTT. Its protein is CASSLGGNGELFF.

The genes are TRBV13 and TRBJ2-7, with D possibly being TRBD2 (6 bases). CDR3 length equals 14 residues. The ends were cut back, 5 bases at V and 2 bases at J, with 13 bases in the middle. Germline V gene lookup returns CDR1 PRHDT and CDR2 FYEKMQ (reference sequence). CDR3 region: CASSAAGRPYEQYF. CDR3 bases: TGTGCCAGCAGCGCCGCGGGACGGCCCTACGAGCAGTACTTC.

The rearrangement joins TRBV28 to TRBJ1-4; D perhaps matches TRBD1 (5 bases). CDR1 is MDHEN and CDR2 is SYDVKM in the germline V gene. The CDR3 totals 11 residues. Between the trimmed V and J ends, which lost 4 bases and 12 bases, there was a span of 9 bases. CDR3 residues: CASSSPGELFF. DNA for the CDR3: TGTGCCAGCAGTTCCCCGGGGGAACTGTTTTTT.

This clone was seen more than once but under ten times. This chain uses TRBV7-2 with TRBJ2-1; D might be TRBD2 (6 bases). This CDR3 region has 16 residues. Germline V gene sequence: CDR1 SGHTA, CDR2 FQGNSA. V lost 0 bases to trimming and J lost 3 bases, with 12 bases between them. The CDR3 region is CASSLAGASVYNEQFF. CDR3 DNA sequence: TGTGCCAGCAGCTTAGCAGGGGCTAGCGTCTACAATGAGCAGTTCTTC.

This chain uses TRBV5-1 with TRBJ1-2; D may be TRBD1 (6 bases). The CDR3 loop spans 14 amino acids. Germline loops: CDR1 SGHRS, CDR2 YFSETQ. Trimming cost V 4 bases and J 4 bases, with 14 bases left between them. CDR3 sequence (DNA): TGCGCCAGCAGCCTGTCGACAGGCCCCTATGGCTACACCTTC. Amino acids: CASSLSTGPYGYTF.

This clone was detected a few times. The chain combines TRBV6-1 with TRBJ2-7, with 14 nucleotides matching TRBD2. CDR3 size: 15 residues. Trimming cost V 4 bases and J 6 bases; bases outside gene matches: 5. CDR1 and CDR2 (germline): MNHNS, SASEGT. The CDR3 loop is CASSGGTSGSAEQYF. Written as DNA, the CDR3 is TGTGCCAGCAGTGGAGGGACTAGCGGGAGCGCCGAGCAGTACTTC.

The gene calls are TRBV19 and TRBJ2-7; D is possibly TRBD2 (7 bases). CDR3 size: 17 residues. V lost 0 bases and J 2 bases, leaving 17 bases between the germline ends. Germline-derived CDR1 and CDR2 are LNHDA and SQIVND (reference sequence). As DNA, the CDR3 is TGTGCCAGTAGTATAGACCCCCCGGGGGGCGAGGCCTACGAGCAGTACTTC. Protein: CASSIDPPGGEAYEQYF.

The chain couples TRBV20-1 to TRBJ1-1, with a tentative D call TRBD1 (5 bases). CDR1 is DFQATT, CDR2 SNEGSKA, per germline (reference sequence). The CDR3 sequence is 11 residues long. Trimming stripped 3 bases from V and 4 bases from J, with 6 bases between. CDR3 in amino acids: CSARGGTEAFF. The CDR3 DNA reads as TGCAGTGCTAGGGGGGGCACTGAAGCTTTCTTT.

The chain employs TRBV2 and TRBJ2-1, with D possibly being TRBD1 (6 bases). Trimming left V 2 bases short and J 2 bases short, with 10 bases between. The germline V gene has CDR1 SNHLY and CDR2 FYNNEI. The CDR3 covers 15 residues. The CDR3 nucleotides are TGTGCCAGCAGTGAAAGGCAGGGGACCTACAATGAGCAGTTCTTC. It yields the protein CASSERQGTYNEQFF.

J is TRBJ2-1 and V is TRBV5-8, with D perhaps matching TRBD2 (7 bases). Trimming cost V 2 bases and J 4 bases, with 13 bases left between them. Looked up from germline, CDR1 is SGHTS and CDR2 is YDEGEE. The CDR3 is 15 residues long. The CDR3 region is CASSFRGGSYNEQFF. Written as DNA, the CDR3 is TGTGCCAGCAGCTTTAGGGGGGGAAGTTACAATGAGCAGTTCTTC.

The chain carries TRBV7-3 and TRBJ2-3, with TRBD1 matching 8 bases. With V trimmed by 3 bases and J by 0 bases, 5 bases remained unmatched. CDR1 is SGHTA and CDR2 is FQGTGA in the germline V gene. This CDR3 spans 16 amino acids. The CDR3 loop is CASSLTTGASTDTQYF. CDR3 sequence (DNA): TGTGCCAGCAGCTTGACGACAGGGGCCAGCACAGATACGCAGTATTTT. Complete variable domain (other parts from reference TRBV7-3 and TRBJ2-3): GAGVSQTPSNKVTEKGKYVELRCDPISGHTALYWYRQSLGQGPEFLIYFQGTGAADDSGLPNDRFFAVRPEGSVSTLKIQRTERGDSAVYLCASSLTTGASTDTQYFGPGTRLTVL.

This chain uses TRBV7-9 with TRBJ2-1, with D uncertain. CDR3 size: 15 residues. Trimming removed 5 bases from V and 0 bases from J, with 11 bases in between. Germline-derived CDR1 and CDR2 are SEHNR and FQNEAQ (reference sequence). The DNA for the CDR3 is TGTGCCAGCAGCGCCCCTAGGAGCTCCTACAATGAGCAGTTCTTC. Its translation: CASSAPRSSYNEQFF. The full variable domain, completed using reference TRBV7-9 and TRBJ2-1, is DTGVSQNPRHKITKRGQNVTFRCDPISEHNRLYWYRQTLGQGPEFLTYFQNEAQLEKSRLLSDRFSAERPKGSFSTLEIQRTEQGDSAMYLCASSAPRSSYNEQFFGPGTRLTVL.

This clone appeared once. The gene calls are TRBV28 and TRBJ2-7; the match to TRBD2 covers 12 bases. Germline CDR1 is MDHEN and CDR2 is SYDVKM. The CDR3 has 15 residues. The junction had 5 bases not matched to a gene; V was cut back by 5 bases and J by 3 bases. For the CDR3, the DNA is TGTGCCAGCAGTGTAGGACTAGCGGGAATCTACGAGCAGTACTTC. It is translated as CASSVGLAGIYEQYF.

The chain uses TRBV19 and TRBJ1-5; TRBD1 agrees at 7 bases. Germline values: CDR1 LNHDA, CDR2 SQIVND (reference sequence). This CDR3 has 18 residues. V shed 5 bases, J shed 2 bases, and the junction held 15 bases outside the gene matches. The DNA of the CDR3 is TGTGCCAGTAGTTCCGCAAGCCGGGCCACAGGGGGCAATCAGCCCCAGCATTTT. This gives the protein CASSSASRATGGNQPQHF.

The chain couples TRBV5-4 to TRBJ1-2, with a tentative D call TRBD1 (5 bases). The V end was cut by 4 bases, the J end by 4 bases, with 17 bases between. This CDR3 comprises 15 residues. CDR1 and CDR2 from the germline V gene are SGHNT and YYREEE (reference sequence). In DNA, the CDR3 is TGTGCCAGCAGCCCGGGGGGGGTCGGTATCTATGGCTACACCTTC. Its translation is CASSPGGVGIYGYTF.

The chain combines TRBV27 with TRBJ1-1; D is perhaps TRBD1 (5 bases). CDR3 length equals 14 residues. Germline CDR1 and CDR2: MNHEY and SMNVEV (reference sequence). Trimming cost V 5 bases and J 4 bases, with 14 bases left between them. The CDR3 sequence is CASSLNRGTTEAFF. DNA for the CDR3: TGTGCCAGCAGTCTCAATAGGGGAACCACTGAAGCTTTCTTT.

The rearrangement joins TRBV29-1 to TRBJ2-7, with 7 bases that match TRBD2. Germline CDR1 is SQVTM and CDR2 is ANQGSEA. The CDR3 has 14 amino acids. The trim removed 1 base at V and 4 bases at J, leaving 7 bases unmatched. CDR3 bases: TGCAGCGTTGAAGTTTGGCGGGAGAAGTACGAGCAGTACTTC. Its translation: CSVEVWREKYEQYF.

The chain uses TRBV7-2 and TRBJ2-7, with TRBD2 as a possible D gene (6 bases). Germline assignment: CDR1 SGHTA and CDR2 FQGNSA. Trimming stripped 2 bases from V and 4 bases from J, with 15 bases between. This CDR3 region has 15 residues. The CDR3 loop is CASSLNRENRYEQYF. In DNA, the CDR3 is TGTGCCAGCAGCTTAAACCGGGAGAATAGGTACGAGCAGTACTTC.

This clone occurred a few times. The rearrangement joins TRBV18 to TRBJ2-4, with 9 nucleotides matching TRBD1. Germline V gene lookup returns CDR1 KGHSH and CDR2 LQKENI. Trimming at V came to 5 bases and at J to 2 bases, leaving 7 bases not matched to a gene. The CDR3 length is 16 residues. The CDR3 sequence: CASSSGQGLPKNIQYF. The CDR3 DNA follows: TGTGCCAGCTCATCCGGACAGGGGCTTCCCAAAAACATTCAGTACTTC.

The V call is TRBV7-2, the J call TRBJ1-1; TRBD1 might be the D (5 bases). Germline CDR1 SGHTA, CDR2 FQGNSA. The germline V and J ends were trimmed by 0 bases and 5 bases, with 13 bases remaining between them. CDR3 size: 15 residues. The CDR3, as DNA: TGTGCCAGCAGCTTAGCACCTGGGGGGGAAACTGAAGCTTTCTTT. Encoded protein: CASSLAPGGETEAFF.

The rearrangement links TRBV4-3 to TRBJ1-3, with TRBD1 matching over 11 bases. The J call is in doubt because the DNA end fits TRBJ2-2 better. Germline CDR1 reads LGHNA; CDR2 reads YSLEER. The CDR3 totals 18 residues. In DNA form, the CDR3 reads TGCGCCAGCAGCCAAGTTCCTAGCGGGACAGGGGGCACCGGGGAGCTGTTTTTT. Amino acids: CASSQVPSGTGGTGELFF.

The V call is TRBV10-3, the J call TRBJ1-5; D is possibly TRBD1 (5 bases). Germline V gene data show CDR1 as ENHRY and CDR2 as SYGVKD. The CDR3 contains 13 residues. Trimming took 9 bases from V and 1 from J, leaving 10 bases between them. CDR3 DNA: TGTGCCATTCAGGGAGGGAGCAATCAGCCCCAGCATTTT. Translating gives CAIQGGSNQPQHF.

V gene TRBV13 combines with J gene TRBJ2-3; 9 bases are a match to TRBD1. V lost 7 bases, J lost 6 bases, and 14 bases stayed unmatched. Per germline, CDR1 PRHDT and CDR2 FYEKMQ (reference sequence). CDR3 length equals 16 residues. Here the CDR3 DNA reads TGTGCCAGCATACCCTGGGGACAGGGCGTTATGGATACGCAGTATTTT. As protein: CASIPWGQGVMDTQYF. The whole variable domain, remainder taken from reference TRBV13 and TRBJ2-3, is AAGVIQSPRHLIKEKRETATLKCYPIPRHDTVYWYQQGPGQDPQFLISFYEKMQSDKGSIPDRFSAQQFSDYHSELNMSSLELGDSALYFCASIPWGQGVMDTQYFGPGTRLTVL.

The chain combines TRBV6-5 with TRBJ2-2; TRBD1 matches at 12 bases. The CDR3 totals 15 residues. The V and J ends lost 6 bases and 7 bases, in that order; junction bases with no gene match: 6. CDR1 and CDR2 from the germline V gene are MNHEY and SVGAGI. In DNA, the CDR3 is TGTGCCAGCAGAACCGGGACAGGGGGCGGCGGGGAGCTGTTTTTT. It codes for CASRTGTGGGGELFF.

The genes are TRBV7-9 and TRBJ2-3; 11 bases are a match to TRBD2. The V and J ends lost 5 bases and 6 bases, in that order; junction bases with no gene match: 10. CDR1 SEHNR and CDR2 FQNEAQ come from the germline V gene (reference sequence). The CDR3 contains 16 residues. CDR3 sequence: CASSPALAGVADTQYF. The CDR3, as DNA: TGTGCCAGCAGCCCGGCACTAGCGGGAGTGGCGGATACGCAGTATTTT.

The V call is TRBV28, the J call TRBJ1-1, with D possibly being TRBD1 (6 bases). The germline V and J ends were trimmed by 6 bases and 6 bases, with 20 bases remaining between them. This CDR3 has 15 residues. From germline, CDR1 is MDHEN and CDR2 SYDVKM. CDR3 loop: CASSQGGQSPPEAFF. The CDR3 region has the DNA TGTGCCAGCAGCCAAGGAGGACAGTCACCCCCTGAAGCTTTCTTT. Full variable domain (remainder filled in from reference TRBV28 and TRBJ1-1): DVKVTQSSRYLVKRTGEKVFLECVQDMDHENMFWYRQDPGLGLRLIYFSYDVKMKEKGDIPEGYSVSREKKERFSLILESASTNQTSMYLCASSQGGQSPPEAFFGQGTRLTVV.